These 29 T cell receptor beta chains were sequenced from one sample in a study of T-cell reconstitution after alpha-beta-depleted transplantation in children. Unique molecular identifiers were incorporated during preparation of the TCRbeta library. TCRdb re-analysed the PCR reads in MiXCR, keeping a single row per CDR3 protein. The sample has around 960,000 distinct CDR3 sequences, around 30% seen once. The specimen comprised PBMCs, mostly from graft donor cells, sampled 360 days after TCRalphabeta/CD19-depleted stem cell transplant. The receptors were sampled from a boy in the first two years of life who had a stem cell transplant for SCID, so the T cells may come from the graft donor.

This clonotype showed up many times. V and J are TRBV4-1 and TRBJ2-5, with TRBD2 identical over 9 bases. CDR3 length: 16 residues. The V and J ends lost 1 base and 1 base, in that order; junction bases with no gene match: 4. Per the germline V gene, CDR1 is MGHRA and CDR2 is YSYEKL. CDR3 in amino acids: CASSQGRGGVQETQYF. The CDR3 bases are TGCGCCAGCAGCCAAGGGCGCGGGGGGGTCCAAGAGACCCAGTACTTC.

V is TRBV10-3 and J is TRBJ2-3; a possible D gene is TRBD1 (6 bases). The V and J ends lost 6 bases and 1 base respectively, with 17 bases between them. Per the germline V gene, CDR1 is ENHRY and CDR2 is SYGVKD. The CDR3 is 16 residues long. Here the CDR3 reads CAIRGAPPAGTDTQYF. The CDR3 DNA reads as TGTGCCATCAGGGGGGCGCCTCCGGCCGGCACAGATACGCAGTATTTT.

The chain employs TRBV10-3 and TRBJ2-3; 7 nucleotides match TRBD1. This CDR3 is built from 13 residues. The ends lost 8 bases at V and 6 bases at J; junction bases unmatched: 8. Germline CDR1 and CDR2: ENHRY and SYGVKD. The CDR3 sequence: CAIGYPRGDTQYF. The CDR3 bases are TGTGCCATCGGATATCCCAGGGGGGATACGCAGTATTTT.

V gene TRBV5-1 combines with J gene TRBJ2-7; D is perhaps TRBD2 (5 bases). V was shortened by 4 bases and J by 4 bases, with 18 bases between the two germline ends. This CDR3 contains 15 residues. Germline V gene data show CDR1 as SGHRS and CDR2 as YFSETQ. For the CDR3, the DNA is TGCGCCAGCAGCCCCTCCCCGGGGTCAACGTACGAGCAGTACTTC. This codes for CASSPSPGSTYEQYF.

The rearrangement joins TRBV29-1 to TRBJ1-4, with 8 nucleotides matching TRBD1. J lost 6 bases, V lost 4 bases, and 4 bases had no gene match. The length of the CDR3 is 13 residues. Germline CDR1 SQVTM, CDR2 ANQGSEA. Written as DNA, the CDR3 is TGCAGCGTTGGTGGACAGGGAGATGAAAAACTGTTTTTT. Its protein product is CSVGGQGDEKLFF.

This clonotype was picked up a small number of times. This sequence joins TRBV20-1 and TRBJ1-5; 7 bases are shared with TRBD1. The germline gives CDR1 DFQATT, CDR2 SNEGSKA (reference sequence). V shed 6 bases, J shed 7 bases, and the junction held 6 bases outside the gene matches. The CDR3 covers 12 residues. CDR3 coding DNA: TGCAGTGCCGTGACAGGGAAACAGCCCCAGCATTTT. Translated, it gives CSAVTGKQPQHF.

A remark on this clonotype: A read error may explain this, as a much larger clone is one base away. The chain is built from TRBV11-2 and TRBJ2-3; 8 positions agree with TRBD1. The germline CDR1 and CDR2 sequences are SGHAT and FQNNGV. CDR3 length: 14 amino acids. The CDR3 reads CANSRGQGRDTQYF. The CDR3 bases are TGTGCCAACAGCCGAGGACAGGGACGAGATACGCAGTATTTT.

The chain links TRBV12-3 or TRBV12-4 to TRBJ2-7; 7 nucleotides match TRBD1. The CDR3 is made up of 14 amino acids. Trimming removed 8 bases from V and 7 bases from J; junction bases left unmatched: 14. CDR3 in DNA: TGTGCCAGCGGGAACCGGACAGGAAAGTATGAGCAGTACTTC. As protein: CASGNRTGKYEQYF.

V is TRBV7-9 and J is TRBJ1-4; 9 bases map to TRBD1. The length of the CDR3 is 16 residues. The germline CDR1 and CDR2 sequences are SEHNR and FQNEAQ (reference sequence). The ends lost 5 bases at V and 6 bases at J; junction bases unmatched: 10. CDR3 residues: CASSPQGTGQYEKLFF. The CDR3, as DNA: TGTGCCAGCAGCCCTCAAGGGACAGGGCAATATGAAAAACTGTTTTTT.

This clonotype was picked up a small number of times. The chain joins TRBV7-3 to TRBJ2-3; weak D call: TRBD1 (6 bases). The germline V gene has CDR1 SGHTA and CDR2 FQGTGA. Trimming removed 5 bases from V and 5 bases from J, with 11 bases in between. The CDR3 totals 13 residues. The CDR3, as DNA: TGTGCCAGCAGCCCCGGACAGTTAGATACGCAGTATTTT. Residues: CASSPGQLDTQYF. The full variable domain, completed using reference TRBV7-3 and TRBJ2-3, is GAGVSQTPSNKVTEKGKYVELRCDPISGHTALYWYRQSLGQGPEFLIYFQGTGAADDSGLPNDRFFAVRPEGSVSTLKIQRTERGDSAVYLCASSPGQLDTQYFGPGTRLTVL.

Worth noting for this clonotype: The CDR3 carries no conserved terminal phenylalanine or tryptophan, so it likely arises from a read error. The chain links TRBV4-3 to TRBJ1-2; D is possibly TRBD1 (5 bases). V was cut by 0 bases and J by 8 bases, with 19 bases left in between. The germline CDR1 and CDR2 sequences are LGHNA and YSLEER. CDR3 length: 16 amino acids. The CDR3 spells CASSQDNVQGPSGYTS. The DNA for the CDR3 is TGCGCCAGCAGCCAAGATAACGTCCAGGGCCCTTCGGGCTACACCTCC.

This clonotype has just a few counts. The J gene is TRBJ2-7, the V gene TRBV7-8; D not resolved. The germline CDR1 and CDR2 sequences are SGHVS and FQNEAQ. The CDR3 sequence is 13 residues long. V gave up 3 bases and J gave up 5 bases, with 11 bases separating them. CDR3 in DNA: TGTGCCAGCAGCTTTTTTCCCCCCCACGAGCAGTACTTC. Translated: CASSFFPPHEQYF.

This clonotype showed up just a few times. J is TRBJ2-7 and V is TRBV9, with D perhaps being TRBD1 or TRBD2 (6 bases each). Per the germline V gene, CDR1 is SGDLS and CDR2 is YYNGEE. Trimming took off 3 bases at V and 7 bases at J, with 23 bases between the two ends. The CDR3 contains 16 residues. In nucleotides, the CDR3 is TGTGCCAGCAGCGGGGGACATCCTGGAGGGAATGAAGAGCAGTACTTC. As protein: CASSGGHPGGNEEQYF.

The rearrangement joins TRBV9 to TRBJ2-5; 8 bases fit TRBD2. The CDR3 length is 16 residues. The germline V gene has CDR1 SGDLS and CDR2 YYNGEE. V lost 4 bases, J lost 3 bases, and 11 bases stayed unmatched. As DNA, the CDR3 is TGTGCCAGCAGCCCCTTCCTTGGTAGCGGGGAAGAGACCCAGTACTTC. Protein sequence: CASSPFLGSGEETQYF.

V is TRBV18 and J is TRBJ2-3; D uncertain. Trimming shortened V by 2 bases and J by 2 bases, and 11 bases separated the two germline ends. Germline V gene sequence: CDR1 KGHSH, CDR2 LQKENI. CDR3 length: 15 residues. The CDR3: CASSPWKGDTDTQYF. The CDR3 DNA follows: TGTGCCAGCTCACCATGGAAGGGTGACACAGATACGCAGTATTTT.

The rearrangement uses TRBV7-9 and TRBJ2-7; 8 nucleotides align to TRBD1. Germline trimming cut 5 bases from V and 9 bases from J; bases unmatched to any gene: 12. The CDR3 runs 14 residues. Germline V gives CDR1 SEHNR, CDR2 FQNEAQ (reference sequence). This CDR3 is CASSQTDRVDRQYF. The CDR3, as DNA: TGTGCCAGCAGCCAGACGGACAGGGTCGATAGGCAGTACTTC.

J is TRBJ2-3 and V is TRBV4-3; no clear D. Germline CDR1 and CDR2: LGHNA and YSLEER. The CDR3 contains 17 residues. The ends were cut back, 0 bases at V and 2 bases at J, with 15 bases in the middle. This CDR3 reads CASSQEGRTVSTDTQYF. CDR3 sequence (DNA): TGCGCCAGCAGCCAAGAGGGTCGCACCGTTTCCACAGATACGCAGTATTTT.

The V gene is TRBV29-1, the J gene TRBJ2-1; possible D gene TRBD1, 6 bases. Per the germline V gene, CDR1 is SQVTM and CDR2 is ANQGSEA. CDR3 length: 13 residues. Trimming took 4 bases from V and 3 from J, leaving 10 bases between them. The CDR3 protein is CSVGGRLYNEQFF. DNA of the CDR3: TGCAGCGTTGGGGGGCGGCTCTACAATGAGCAGTTCTTC.

The chain has TRBV7-9 and TRBJ2-1; the match to TRBD2 covers 9 bases. The V gene's germline CDR1 is SEHNR and CDR2 FQNEAQ (reference sequence). This CDR3 has 16 residues. The trim removed 4 bases at V and 7 bases at J, leaving 11 bases unmatched. The CDR3 reads CASSSWGRGGRNEQFF. The CDR3 DNA reads as TGTGCCAGCAGCTCCTGGGGGCGGGGGGGCCGAAATGAGCAGTTCTTC.

This clonotype occurred many times. This chain uses TRBV20-1 with TRBJ2-4; perhaps TRBD1 as D (6 bases). Germline values: CDR1 DFQATT, CDR2 SNEGSKA (reference sequence). V was cut by 3 bases and J by 6 bases, with 15 bases left in between. The CDR3 totals 14 residues. CDR3: CSASYRAPLNIQYF. The CDR3 coding sequence is TGCAGTGCTAGCTACAGGGCCCCTCTAAACATTCAGTACTTC.

The chain uses TRBV20-1 and TRBJ2-3, with D tentatively TRBD1 (6 bases). The germline V gene has CDR1 DFQATT and CDR2 SNEGSKA (reference sequence). The CDR3 is 15 amino acids. The V and J ends lost 0 bases and 4 bases respectively, with 14 bases between them. The CDR3 loop reads CSARDRGGRPDTQYF. CDR3 in DNA: TGCAGTGCTAGAGATCGTGGGGGCAGGCCAGATACGCAGTATTTT.

This clonotype has a handful of counts. The gene calls are TRBV6-2 or TRBV6-3 and TRBJ2-2, with D perhaps assigned TRBD1 or TRBD2 (6 bases each). Looked up from germline, CDR1 is MNHEY and CDR2 is SVGEGT. The CDR3 is 15 amino acids. Between the trimmed V and J ends, which lost 7 bases and 6 bases, there was a span of 18 bases. The CDR3 region has the DNA TGTGCCAGCAATCCTCGGGGGCTAATTTCCGGGGAGCTGTTTTTT. Amino acid sequence: CASNPRGLISGELFF.

This chain uses TRBV12-3 or TRBV12-4 with TRBJ2-3; possibly TRBD1 or TRBD2 for D (5 bases each). This CDR3 has 15 residues. V lost 10 bases and J 1 base, leaving 18 bases between the germline ends. The CDR3 coding sequence is TGTGCCACCCTGGTATGGGACCCCCGCACAGATACGCAGTATTTT. It yields the protein CATLVWDPRTDTQYF.

This chain links TRBV20-1 with TRBJ2-4; no reliable D call. CDR1 is DFQATT and CDR2 is SNEGSKA in the germline V gene (reference sequence). V was trimmed by 3 bases and J by 1 base, leaving 13 bases between them. The CDR3 runs to 15 residues. The CDR3 region is CSARGPLVAKNIQYF. The CDR3, as DNA: TGCAGTGCTAGGGGCCCCTTGGTGGCCAAAAACATTCAGTACTTC.

This clonotype showed up many times. CDR3 in amino acids: CASSPGLAGATDTQYF. The CDR3 bases are TGTGCCAGCAGCCCCGGACTAGCGGGGGCCACAGATACGCAGTATTTT. The rearrangement uses TRBV7-9 and TRBJ2-3; 13 nucleotides agree with TRBD2. Trimming removed 5 bases from V and 2 bases from J; junction bases left unmatched: 4. CDR1 and CDR2 from the germline V gene are SEHNR and FQNEAQ (reference sequence). The CDR3 is made up of 16 amino acids. Full variable domain (outside the CDR3, taken from reference TRBV7-9 and TRBJ2-3): DTGVSQNPRHKITKRGQNVTFRCDPISEHNRLYWYRQTLGQGPEFLTYFQNEAQLEKSRLLSDRFSAERPKGSFSTLEIQRTEQGDSAMYLCASSPGLAGATDTQYFGPGTRLTVL.

This chain joins TRBV18 and TRBJ2-3; weak D call: TRBD2 (6 bases). This CDR3 spans 16 amino acids. The germline V gene has CDR1 KGHSH and CDR2 LQKENI. The V end was cut by 3 bases, the J end by 6 bases, with 19 bases between. The CDR3 region is CASSPNRLVGGDTQYF. The CDR3 DNA is TGTGCCAGCTCACCCAACCGACTAGTGGGTGGTGATACGCAGTATTTT.

This chain joins TRBV28 and TRBJ1-2; D is perhaps TRBD1 (6 bases). Looked up from germline, CDR1 is MDHEN and CDR2 is SYDVKM. V lost 5 bases and J lost 4, with 17 bases in between. The CDR3 contains 15 residues. The CDR3 protein is CASSETGLGSYGYTF. CDR3 in DNA: TGTGCCAGCAGTGAAACAGGGCTGGGGAGCTATGGCTACACCTTC.

J is TRBJ1-5 and V is TRBV3-1; perhaps TRBD1 as D (5 bases). Germline V gene data show CDR1 as LGHDT and CDR2 as YNNKEL (reference sequence). Trimming removed 1 base from V and 6 bases from J, with 10 bases in between. The length of the CDR3 is 14 residues. CDR3 coding DNA: TGTGCCAGCAGCCAAGGGGGGGTTCCTCAGCCCCAGCATTTT. The encoded protein is CASSQGGVPQPQHF. Full variable domain (rest looked up from reference TRBV3-1 and TRBJ1-5): DTAVSQTPKYLVTQMGNDKSIKCEQNLGHDTMYWYKQDSKKFLKIMFSYNNKELIINETVPNRFSPKSPDKAHLNLHINSLELGDSAVYFCASSQGGVPQPQHFGDGTRLSIL.

The rearrangement uses TRBV20-1 and TRBJ1-2; 7 bases align to TRBD1. There are 13 residues in the CDR3. The V segment lost 8 bases and the J segment 1 base; nucleotides outside the gene matches: 7. From germline, CDR1 is DFQATT and CDR2 SNEGSKA (reference sequence). The CDR3 sequence is CSYRQGFNYGYTF. DNA of the CDR3: TGCAGTTATAGACAGGGATTTAACTATGGCTACACCTTC.